What follows is one T cell receptor beta chain and its context. Original processing methods: Estimates of nucleated cell counts were drawn from the amplification of reference gene primers. Assay used: immunoSEQ multiplex PCR; TCRdb lists only in-frame clones, some missing. V and J calls plus clone size are reproduced from that table; the DNA served to infer D and trimming. This sample yields under 300,000 clones, of which roughly 82% are seen a single time; roughly 4.9% belongs to the top ten. CDR1 and CDR2 (germline): SGHRS, YFSETQ. The CDR3 runs to 14 residues. V was pared by 4 bases and J by 3 bases, with 5 bases of the junction left unmatched. The data were obtained in a study of blood T cell repertoires in COVID-19. In the study overall: COVID-19 samples from acute and convalescent phases originated in the United States, Italy and Spain. The cDNA or gDNA used as material had been derived from T cells, B-cell-depleted T cells, or PBMCs.

The chain combines TRBV5-1 with TRBJ1-1; TRBD1 matches at 8 bases. The sample consisted of peripheral blood. The receptor comes from a woman aged 80 or older with active or convalescent COVID-19. CDR3 protein: CASSNGQGDTEAFF. DNA for the CDR3: TGCGCCAGCAGCAACGGACAGGGCGACACTGAAGCTTTCTTT.